One sample yielded the 13 T cell receptor beta chains listed below, sequenced in a study of graft-versus-host responses after intestinal transplantation. Only in-frame clones appear in the TCRdb table, and some are missing; sequencing was by immunoSEQ multiplex PCR. The sample shows around 71,000 clones, just under 95% of them seen only once. Antigens of these TCRs are unknown. Source: unstimulated CD8+ T cells sorted from spleen or lymph node cells, taken before intestinal transplant. The receptors come from a human donor who received an intestinal transplant.

V is TRBV19 and J is TRBJ2-1, with D possibly matching TRBD2 (6 bases). Germline V gene sequence: CDR1 LNHDA, CDR2 SQIVND (reference sequence). Trimming stripped 5 bases from V and 2 bases from J, with 10 bases between. The CDR3 is 14 residues long. The CDR3 DNA is TGTGCCAGTAGTGTGGGAGGCACCTACAATGAGCAGTTCTTC. Its protein is CASSVGGTYNEQFF.

The chain has TRBV28 and TRBJ2-7, with 13 bases that match TRBD2. There are 16 residues in the CDR3. Germline-derived CDR1 and CDR2 are MDHEN and SYDVKM. The V and J ends lost 5 bases and 5 bases, in that order; junction bases with no gene match: 9. Here the CDR3 reads CASSPGTSGMSHEQYF. The CDR3 bases are TGTGCCAGCAGTCCCGGGACTAGCGGGATGTCCCACGAGCAGTACTTC.

About this clone itself: At the DNA level, this CDR3 is encoded by other sequences in the same sample as well. The rearrangement uses TRBV5-1 and TRBJ2-2, with TRBD2 identical over 9 bases. The CDR3 loop spans 19 amino acids. The V gene's germline CDR1 is SGHRS and CDR2 YFSETQ. The J segment lost 3 bases and the V segment lost 4 bases, leaving 16 bases of the junction unmatched. CDR3 nucleotide sequence: TGCGCCAGCAGCCCCAGGGGGACTAGCAGGGGTCTTGACACCGGGGAGCTGTTTTTT. Protein product: CASSPRGTSRGLDTGELFF. Full variable domain (remainder filled in from reference TRBV5-1 and TRBJ2-2): KAGVTQTPRYLIKTRGQQVTLSCSPISGHRSVSWYQQTPGQGLQFLFEYFSETQRNKGNFPGRFSGRQFSNSRSEMNVSTLELGDSALYLCASSPRGTSRGLDTGELFFGEGSRLTVL.

The chain carries TRBV27 and TRBJ2-7, with a possible D match to TRBD1 (6 bases). V lost 7 bases to trimming and J lost 4 bases, with 23 bases between them. Germline V gene data show CDR1 as MNHEY and CDR2 as SMNVEV (reference sequence). The CDR3 loop spans 16 amino acids. CDR3 sequence reads: CASTSSGTTLPYEQYF. CDR3 DNA sequence: TGTGCCAGCACCTCCTCCGGGACAACTCTGCCGTACGAGCAGTACTTC.

The CDR3: CASSLLVEFREQFF. The CDR3 bases are TGTGCCAGCAGTTTATTGGTTGAGTTTAGGGAGCAGTTCTTC. The V gene is TRBV27, the J gene TRBJ2-1; D is ambiguous. CDR3 length: 14 amino acids. V dropped 1 base and J dropped 10 bases, with 14 bases sitting between them. CDR1 MNHEY and CDR2 SMNVEV come from the germline V gene (reference sequence).

The chain links TRBV7-6 to TRBJ2-7; the D gene could be TRBD1 or TRBD2 (5 bases each). From germline, CDR1 is SGHVS and CDR2 FNYEAQ. With 0 bases removed from V and 5 bases from J, the gap between germline ends came to 11 bases. This CDR3 spans 14 amino acids. In DNA, the CDR3 is TGTGCCAGCAGCTTAGCACCTGGGGGTAACGAGCAGTACTTC. This codes for CASSLAPGGNEQYF.

The chain carries TRBV19 and TRBJ2-7; 7 bases are shared with TRBD1. Germline CDR1 reads LNHDA; CDR2 reads SQIVND (reference sequence). J lost 1 base, V lost 3 bases, and 6 bases had no gene match. CDR3 length: 15 amino acids. CDR3 in DNA: TGTGCCAGTAGTATGCGAGGGGGCATTTCCTACGAGCAGTACTTC. This gives the protein CASSMRGGISYEQYF.

CDR3 coding DNA: TGTGCCAGCAGTAGGATAACAGATACGCAGTATTTT. Translated, it gives CASSRITDTQYF. This chain links TRBV28 with TRBJ2-3, with D uncertain. The CDR3 runs to 12 residues. V lost 5 bases and J lost 3, with 6 bases in between. Per germline, CDR1 MDHEN and CDR2 SYDVKM.

J is TRBJ1-1 and V is TRBV7-9; 9 bases are a match to TRBD1. V lost 5 bases, J lost 1 base, and 2 bases stayed unmatched. Germline V CDR1 and CDR2: SEHNR, FQNEAQ (reference sequence). The CDR3 contains 14 residues. The CDR3 DNA sequence: TGTGCCAGCAGCCCGGGACAGGGGAACACTGAAGCTTTCTTT. This codes for CASSPGQGNTEAFF.

The chain couples TRBV28 to TRBJ2-1; 11 bases are a match to TRBD1. This CDR3 has 17 amino acids. The V gene's germline CDR1 is MDHEN and CDR2 SYDVKM. The junction had 11 bases not matched to a gene; V was cut back by 6 bases and J by 4 bases. Here the CDR3 DNA reads TGTGCCAGCAGGGGCTCAGGACAGGGGGCCCCGTACAATGAGCAGTTCTTC. Its translation is CASRGSGQGAPYNEQFF.

The chain links TRBV4-1 to TRBJ2-1, with 13 bases matching TRBD2. Trimming took 3 bases from V and 2 from J; bases not matched to a gene: 10. This CDR3 has 19 amino acids. CDR1 is MGHRA and CDR2 is YSYEKL in the germline V gene. CDR3 residues: CASSHPTSGRFNAYNEQFF. Written as DNA, the CDR3 is TGCGCCAGCAGCCACCCGACTAGCGGGAGGTTTAATGCCTACAATGAGCAGTTCTTC.

This chain connects TRBV30 to TRBJ2-7, with 8 positions matching TRBD1. Germline V lookup: CDR1 GTSNPN, CDR2 SVGIG (reference sequence). The V segment lost 5 bases and the J segment 2 bases; nucleotides outside the gene matches: 11. The CDR3 is made up of 15 amino acids. DNA for the CDR3: TGTGCCTGGTGTAATCCGGACAGGGAAACCTACGAGCAGTACTTC. This encodes CAWCNPDRETYEQYF.

The chain is built from TRBV19 and TRBJ2-7; 10 nucleotides agree with TRBD2. The CDR3 covers 15 residues. V lost 3 bases and J lost 3; bases outside the gene matches: 5. The germline CDR1 and CDR2 sequences are LNHDA and SQIVND (reference sequence). This CDR3 reads CASSISGRNLYEQYF. The CDR3 nucleotides read TGTGCCAGTAGTATTAGCGGGAGGAACCTCTACGAGCAGTACTTC.